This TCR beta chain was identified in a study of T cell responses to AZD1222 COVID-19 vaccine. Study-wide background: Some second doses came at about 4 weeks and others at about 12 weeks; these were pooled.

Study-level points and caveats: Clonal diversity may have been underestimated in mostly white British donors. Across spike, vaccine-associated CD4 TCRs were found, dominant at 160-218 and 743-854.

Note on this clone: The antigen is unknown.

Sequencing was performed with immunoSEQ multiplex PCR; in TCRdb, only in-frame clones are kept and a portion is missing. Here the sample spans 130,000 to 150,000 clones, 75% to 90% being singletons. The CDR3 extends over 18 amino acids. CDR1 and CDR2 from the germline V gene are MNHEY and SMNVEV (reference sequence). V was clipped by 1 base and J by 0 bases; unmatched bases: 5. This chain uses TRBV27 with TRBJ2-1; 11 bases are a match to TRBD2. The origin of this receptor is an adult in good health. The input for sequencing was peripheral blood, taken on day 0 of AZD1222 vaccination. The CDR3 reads CASSLLTSGIRSYNEQFF. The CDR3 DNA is TGTGCCAGCAGTTTATTGACTAGCGGGATCCGCTCCTACAATGAGCAGTTCTTC.